These T cell receptor beta chains were read from a single sample in a study of T cell repertoires in cytomegalovirus infection. TCRdb redid the calling of the reads with MiXCR, one entry per CDR3 protein. Of roughly 250,000 distinct CDR3 sequences listed, roughly 23% are singletons. Sequencing used CD8+ T cells from PBMCs. The receptor source for this set is a human donor in good health (CMV status not recorded). Some clones in this sample may be carry-over from other donors' samples. The CDR3 runs from the conserved cysteine through the conserved F or W. D genes are given only for firm matches. Clone size is shown for a subset of rows, as once, few, many or a class of expanded clone.

V gene: TRBV29-1; clone size: few; J gene: TRBJ1-2; D gene: TRBD1; CDR3 length: 14; CDR3 DNA: TGCAGCGTCGATATACGGACAGGGCACCATGGCTACACCTTC; CDR3 protein: CSVDIRTGHHGYTF
V gene: TRBV7-6; clone size: many; J gene: TRBJ2-1; D gene: .; CDR3 length: 13; CDR3 DNA: TGTGCCAGCAGCTTAGGGGCGGGCAATGAGCAGTTCTTC; CDR3 protein: CASSLGAGNEQFF
V gene: TRBV7-9; clone size: many; J gene: TRBJ1-2; D gene: TRBD1; CDR3 length: 16; CDR3 DNA: TGTGCCAGCAGCGTGACAGGGGGCCTAGCTAACTATGGCTACACCTTC; CDR3 protein: CASSVTGGLANYGYTF
V gene: TRBV7-3; clone size: many; J gene: TRBJ1-1; D gene: .; CDR3 length: 13; CDR3 DNA: TGTGCCAGCAGCTTAACCCGGGACCCGGACGCTTTCTTT; CDR3 protein: CASSLTRDPDAFF
V gene: TRBV6-1; clone size: .; J gene: TRBJ2-7; D gene: .; CDR3 length: 13; CDR3 DNA: TGTGCCAGCAGTGACAGGGCCACCTACGAGCAGTACTTC; CDR3 protein: CASSDRATYEQYF
V gene: TRBV27; clone size: .; J gene: TRBJ2-7; D gene: .; CDR3 length: 13; CDR3 DNA: TGTGCCAGCAAGCTGGGCCCTGGAGGCGAGCAGTACTTC; CDR3 protein: CASKLGPGGEQYF
V gene: TRBV5-5; clone size: many; J gene: TRBJ2-2; D gene: .; CDR3 length: 15; CDR3 DNA: TGTGCCAGCAGCTTAGGACGGACGAACACCGGGGAGCTGTTTTTT; CDR3 protein: CASSLGRTNTGELFF
V gene: TRBV28; clone size: .; J gene: TRBJ1-5; D gene: TRBD1; CDR3 length: 15; CDR3 DNA: TGTGCCAGCAGTTTAGGGACAGCACCCAATCAGCCCCAGCATTTT; CDR3 protein: CASSLGTAPNQPQHF
V gene: TRBV19; clone size: few; J gene: TRBJ1-1; D gene: .; CDR3 length: 13; CDR3 DNA: TGTGCCAGTAAGGCTGGACCCAACACTGAAGCTTTCTTT; CDR3 protein: CASKAGPNTEAFF
V gene: TRBV12-3/TRBV12-4; clone size: many; J gene: TRBJ1-5; D gene: .; CDR3 length: 15; CDR3 DNA: TGTGCCAGCAGTTACCCGGAACAGGGCAATCAGCCCCAGCATTTT; CDR3 protein: CASSYPEQGNQPQHF
V gene: TRBV7-3; clone size: .; J gene: TRBJ1-1; D gene: .; CDR3 length: 14; CDR3 DNA: TGTGCCAGCAGCCCCAGCAGACGGACGGCTGAAGCTTTCTTT; CDR3 protein: CASSPSRRTAEAFF
V gene: TRBV12-3/TRBV12-4; clone size: .; J gene: TRBJ2-1; D gene: .; CDR3 length: 13; CDR3 DNA: TGTGCCAGCAGTTTAGGTTGGGTCGGAGGGCAGTTCTTC; CDR3 protein: CASSLGWVGGQFF
V gene: TRBV5-5; clone size: .; J gene: TRBJ2-5; D gene: .; CDR3 length: 13; CDR3 DNA: TGTGCCAGCAGCTTGGGAAACGAAGAGACCCAGTACTTC; CDR3 protein: CASSLGNEETQYF
V gene: TRBV15; clone size: .; J gene: TRBJ2-3; D gene: .; CDR3 length: 17; CDR3 DNA: TGTGCCACCAGCGGACACTATGATATAGGGGGCACAGATACGCAGTATTTT; CDR3 protein: CATSGHYDIGGTDTQYF
V gene: TRBV7-6; clone size: .; J gene: TRBJ2-3; D gene: TRBD2; CDR3 length: 17; CDR3 DNA: TGTGCCAGCAGCCTGTACTCAGCGGGGACTAGCACAGATACGCAGTATTTT; CDR3 protein: CASSLYSAGTSTDTQYF
V gene: TRBV7-9; clone size: many; J gene: TRBJ2-7; D gene: TRBD2; CDR3 length: 17; CDR3 DNA: TGTGCCAGCAGCCCGAGTCTCTCTAGCGGGGGGGCCTACGAGCAGTACTTC; CDR3 protein: CASSPSLSSGGAYEQYF
V gene: TRBV5-5; clone size: .; J gene: TRBJ2-7; D gene: TRBD1; CDR3 length: 14; CDR3 DNA: TGTGCCAGCAGTTACGGACAGGGGGCCTACGAGCAGTACTTC; CDR3 protein: CASSYGQGAYEQYF
V gene: TRBV19; clone size: few; J gene: TRBJ1-1; D gene: .; CDR3 length: 12; CDR3 DNA: TGTGCCAGTAGTCCGCAGTCCCCGGAAGCTTTCTTT; CDR3 protein: CASSPQSPEAFF
V gene: TRBV7-8; clone size: .; J gene: TRBJ2-3; D gene: .; CDR3 length: 22; CDR3 DNA: TGTGCCAGCAGCACCCCCTCAGGGGGGTCTCCTTCGGAATACCTTACCACAGATACGCAGTATTTT; CDR3 protein: CASSTPSGGSPSEYLTTDTQYF
V gene: TRBV20-1; clone size: few; J gene: TRBJ2-5; D gene: TRBD2; CDR3 length: 14; CDR3 DNA: TGCAGTGCTACCGGGACTAGCGAGGTGGAGACCCAGTACTTC; CDR3 protein: CSATGTSEVETQYF
V gene: TRBV19; clone size: few; J gene: TRBJ1-1; D gene: .; CDR3 length: 14; CDR3 DNA: TGTGCCAGTAGTAAGTCCTCCGGGGGGACTGAAGCTTTCTTT; CDR3 protein: CASSKSSGGTEAFF
V gene: TRBV6-1; clone size: few; J gene: TRBJ1-2; D gene: TRBD1; CDR3 length: 15; CDR3 DNA: TGTGCCAGCAGTCCGTGGACAGGGGGCTTATTTGGCTACACCTTC; CDR3 protein: CASSPWTGGLFGYTF
V gene: TRBV28; clone size: many; J gene: TRBJ2-6; D gene: TRBD1; CDR3 length: 18; CDR3 DNA: TGTGCCAGCAGTTCCCCCGTGACAGGGCACTCTGGGGCCAACGTCCTGACTTTC; CDR3 protein: CASSSPVTGHSGANVLTF
V gene: TRBV29-1; clone size: .; J gene: TRBJ2-7; D gene: .; CDR3 length: 14; CDR3 DNA: TGCAGCGTTGACGGTTTGGACAGCGCCTACGAGCAGTACTTC; CDR3 protein: CSVDGLDSAYEQYF
V gene: TRBV20-1; clone size: .; J gene: TRBJ1-1; D gene: .; CDR3 length: 15; CDR3 DNA: TGCAGTGCTAGAGGTGCCACCACGACGACTCTTGAAGCTTTCTTT; CDR3 protein: CSARGATTTTLEAFF
V gene: TRBV6-6; clone size: few; J gene: TRBJ1-2; D gene: .; CDR3 length: 19; CDR3 DNA: TGTGCCAGCAGTTACCCCAGCCAGGGGATTACTGGAGCCGTTAGGGGCTACACCTTC; CDR3 protein: CASSYPSQGITGAVRGYTF
V gene: TRBV12-3/TRBV12-4; clone size: .; J gene: TRBJ2-1; D gene: .; CDR3 length: 11; CDR3 DNA: TGTGCCAGCAGTTCGCCCGCTGAGCAGTTCTTC; CDR3 protein: CASSSPAEQFF
V gene: TRBV20-1; clone size: .; J gene: TRBJ2-7; D gene: .; CDR3 length: 13; CDR3 DNA: TGCAGTGCTAGAGAGCCGGGACCATTCGAGCAGTACTTC; CDR3 protein: CSAREPGPFEQYF
V gene: TRBV12-3/TRBV12-4; clone size: .; J gene: TRBJ2-2; D gene: TRBD2; CDR3 length: 16; CDR3 DNA: TGTGCCAGCAGAAGTAGCGGGGACGAAAACACCGGGGAGCTGTTTTTT; CDR3 protein: CASRSSGDENTGELFF
V gene: TRBV7-8; clone size: many; J gene: TRBJ2-3; D gene: TRBD2; CDR3 length: 15; CDR3 DNA: TGTGCCAGCAGCTTAGCCGCGGGGGGCGCAGATACGCAGTATTTT; CDR3 protein: CASSLAAGGADTQYF
V gene: TRBV7-3; clone size: few; J gene: TRBJ1-6; D gene: TRBD1; CDR3 length: 15; CDR3 DNA: TGTGCCAGCAGCTTGTCCGGGACAGGGGATTCACCCCTCCACTTT; CDR3 protein: CASSLSGTGDSPLHF
V gene: TRBV9; clone size: .; J gene: TRBJ1-2; D gene: TRBD1; CDR3 length: 12; CDR3 DNA: TGTGCCAGCGAAGACAGGGTTCGTGGCTACACCTTC; CDR3 protein: CASEDRVRGYTF
V gene: TRBV12-3/TRBV12-4; clone size: many; J gene: TRBJ1-1; D gene: .; CDR3 length: 11; CDR3 DNA: TGTGCCAGCAGTTCGGGTTCCGAAGCTTTCTTT; CDR3 protein: CASSSGSEAFF
V gene: TRBV2; clone size: few; J gene: TRBJ1-5; D gene: .; CDR3 length: 14; CDR3 DNA: TGTGCCAGCAGAACCCCGGACGGTAATCAGCCCCAGCATTTT; CDR3 protein: CASRTPDGNQPQHF
V gene: TRBV19; clone size: .; J gene: TRBJ1-1; D gene: .; CDR3 length: 17; CDR3 DNA: TGTGCCAGTAGTTCCCTCCCGAGCGGGGTATCGGGCACTGAAGCTTTCTTT; CDR3 protein: CASSSLPSGVSGTEAFF
V gene: TRBV2; clone size: .; J gene: TRBJ2-1; D gene: .; CDR3 length: 14; CDR3 DNA: TGTGCCAGCAGTGAGGGCGGCTGGCCCCATGAGCAGTTCTTC; CDR3 protein: CASSEGGWPHEQFF
V gene: TRBV3-1; clone size: .; J gene: TRBJ2-1; D gene: .; CDR3 length: 13; CDR3 DNA: TGTGCCAGCAGCCAGGACGACTACAATGAGCAGTTCTTC; CDR3 protein: CASSQDDYNEQFF
V gene: TRBV7-3; clone size: few; J gene: TRBJ2-3; D gene: TRBD1; CDR3 length: 15; CDR3 DNA: TGTGCCAGCAGCCCGGGACAGGGGACCACAGATACGCAGTATTTT; CDR3 protein: CASSPGQGTTDTQYF
V gene: TRBV20-1; clone size: few; J gene: TRBJ2-7; D gene: TRBD2; CDR3 length: 14; CDR3 DNA: TGCAGTGCTAGAGATATGGGCGGGGGGTACGAGCAGTACTTC; CDR3 protein: CSARDMGGGYEQYF
V gene: TRBV7-8; clone size: many; J gene: TRBJ2-2; D gene: TRBD1; CDR3 length: 14; CDR3 DNA: TGTGCCAGCAGCCTTGGACAGGGGGTCTGGGAGCTGTTTTTT; CDR3 protein: CASSLGQGVWELFF
V gene: TRBV6-5; clone size: many; J gene: TRBJ1-1; D gene: .; CDR3 length: 15; CDR3 DNA: TGTGCCAGCAGGCAAAAAGGAGGGACGAACACTGAAGCTTTCTTT; CDR3 protein: CASRQKGGTNTEAFF
V gene: TRBV7-8; clone size: many; J gene: TRBJ2-7; D gene: .; CDR3 length: 15; CDR3 DNA: TGTGCCAGCAGCTTATGGTCGGATTCCTCCTACGAGCAGTACTTC; CDR3 protein: CASSLWSDSSYEQYF
V gene: TRBV6-5; clone size: few; J gene: TRBJ1-1; D gene: .; CDR3 length: 11; CDR3 DNA: TGTGCCAGCAGTTACTCTGGGTACGCTTTCTTT; CDR3 protein: CASSYSGYAFF
V gene: TRBV7-2; clone size: .; J gene: TRBJ2-7; D gene: .; CDR3 length: 13; CDR3 DNA: TGTGCCAGCAGCCCCGGGGAGGCCTACGAGCAGTACTTC; CDR3 protein: CASSPGEAYEQYF
V gene: TRBV12-3/TRBV12-4; clone size: .; J gene: TRBJ2-7; D gene: .; CDR3 length: 16; CDR3 DNA: TGTGCCAGCAGCAGAAGTCAGGGTGCGATGGCCTACGAGCAGTACTTC; CDR3 protein: CASSRSQGAMAYEQYF
V gene: TRBV28; clone size: few; J gene: TRBJ1-2; D gene: .; CDR3 length: 15; CDR3 DNA: TGTGCCAGCAGTTTAACAGGGTGGGTAGGCTATGGCTACACCTTC; CDR3 protein: CASSLTGWVGYGYTF
V gene: TRBV12-3/TRBV12-4; clone size: .; J gene: TRBJ2-7; D gene: .; CDR3 length: 14; CDR3 DNA: TGTGCCAGCAGTTTTAGGCCCTCAGAAAGCGAGCAGTACTTC; CDR3 protein: CASSFRPSESEQYF
V gene: TRBV2; clone size: few; J gene: TRBJ1-1; D gene: .; CDR3 length: 10; CDR3 DNA: TGTGCCAGCAAAGGACGGGATGCTTTCTTT; CDR3 protein: CASKGRDAFF
V gene: TRBV29-1; clone size: .; J gene: TRBJ2-7; D gene: TRBD1; CDR3 length: 13; CDR3 DNA: TGCAGCGTCACACAGGGGATGTTATACGAGCAGTACTTC; CDR3 protein: CSVTQGMLYEQYF
V gene: TRBV7-2; clone size: many; J gene: TRBJ2-7; D gene: TRBD1; CDR3 length: 15; CDR3 DNA: TGTGCCAGCAGCCCAAGGGGACAGGGGCCCTACGAGCAGTACTTC; CDR3 protein: CASSPRGQGPYEQYF
V gene: TRBV6-1; clone size: few; J gene: TRBJ2-7; D gene: .; CDR3 length: 15; CDR3 DNA: TGTGCCGGGGCCACCTCTCAGGGTAGCTCCTACGAGCAGTACTTC; CDR3 protein: CAGATSQGSSYEQYF
V gene: TRBV10-3; clone size: many; J gene: TRBJ1-2; D gene: .; CDR3 length: 15; CDR3 DNA: TGTGCCATCAGTGATTTCGTACAATACAACTATGGCTACACCTTC; CDR3 protein: CAISDFVQYNYGYTF
V gene: TRBV20-1; clone size: .; J gene: TRBJ2-3; D gene: TRBD1; CDR3 length: 14; CDR3 DNA: TGCAGTGCTCCCGGGACAGGGGGCTTGGATACGCAGTATTTT; CDR3 protein: CSAPGTGGLDTQYF
V gene: TRBV3-1; clone size: .; J gene: TRBJ1-5; D gene: .; CDR3 length: 13; CDR3 DNA: TGTGCCAGCGGACGGATCGCCAATCAGCCCCAGCATTTT; CDR3 protein: CASGRIANQPQHF
V gene: TRBV20-1; clone size: few; J gene: TRBJ2-5; D gene: .; CDR3 length: 14; CDR3 DNA: TGCAGTGCTAGAGACCTCGGAAGGGAAGAGACCCAGTACTTC; CDR3 protein: CSARDLGREETQYF
V gene: TRBV2; clone size: few; J gene: TRBJ1-1; D gene: .; CDR3 length: 13; CDR3 DNA: TGTGCCAGCAGGTTGGGAGGGGAGACTGAAGCTTTCTTT; CDR3 protein: CASRLGGETEAFF
V gene: TRBV7-2; clone size: many; J gene: TRBJ1-2; D gene: .; CDR3 length: 15; CDR3 DNA: TGTGCCAGCAGCTCCCGGGGTTCTCCCCTCTATGGCTACACCTTC; CDR3 protein: CASSSRGSPLYGYTF
V gene: TRBV28; clone size: .; J gene: TRBJ2-1; D gene: .; CDR3 length: 15; CDR3 DNA: TGTGCCAGCAGTCAGTCAGGGTCATCCTACAATGAGCAGTTCTTC; CDR3 protein: CASSQSGSSYNEQFF
V gene: TRBV10-3; clone size: .; J gene: TRBJ1-1; D gene: TRBD1; CDR3 length: 15; CDR3 DNA: TGTGCCATCAGTGAGAGCAGGGGGGGGAACACTGAAGCTTTCTTT; CDR3 protein: CAISESRGGNTEAFF